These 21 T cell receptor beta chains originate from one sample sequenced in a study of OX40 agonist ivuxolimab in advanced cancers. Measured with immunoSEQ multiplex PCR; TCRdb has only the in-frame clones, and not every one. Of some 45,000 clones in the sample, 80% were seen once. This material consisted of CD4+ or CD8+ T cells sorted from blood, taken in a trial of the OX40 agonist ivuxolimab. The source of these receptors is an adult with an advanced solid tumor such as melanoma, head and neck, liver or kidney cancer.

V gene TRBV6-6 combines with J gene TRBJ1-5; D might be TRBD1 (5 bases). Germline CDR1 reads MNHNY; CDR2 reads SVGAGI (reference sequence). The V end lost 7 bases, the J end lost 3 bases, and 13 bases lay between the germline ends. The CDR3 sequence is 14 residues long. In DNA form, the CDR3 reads TGTGCCAGCAATCGGGGGGATGCCAATCAGCCCCAGCATTTT. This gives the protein CASNRGDANQPQHF.

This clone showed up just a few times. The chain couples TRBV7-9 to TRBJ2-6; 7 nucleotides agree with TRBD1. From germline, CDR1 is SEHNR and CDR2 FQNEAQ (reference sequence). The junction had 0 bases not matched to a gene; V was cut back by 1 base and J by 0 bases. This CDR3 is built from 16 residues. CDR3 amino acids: CASSLGQGSGANVLTF. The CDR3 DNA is TGTGCCAGCAGCTTAGGACAGGGCTCTGGGGCCAACGTCCTGACTTTC. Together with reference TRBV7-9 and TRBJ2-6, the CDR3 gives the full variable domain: DTGVSQNPRHKITKRGQNVTFRCDPISEHNRLYWYRQTLGQGPEFLTYFQNEAQLEKSRLLSDRFSAERPKGSFSTLEIQRTEQGDSAMYLCASSLGQGSGANVLTFGAGSRLTVL.

The DNA for the CDR3 is TGTGCCAGCAGCCAATTTACTAGCGGGGCCCTAGGCGATACGCAGTATTTT. Its translation is CASSQFTSGALGDTQYF. The chain carries TRBV4-2 and TRBJ2-3, with TRBD2 matching over 10 bases. The CDR3 has 17 residues. J was trimmed by 6 bases and V by 2 bases; bases with no gene match: 11. CDR1 LGHNA and CDR2 YNFKEQ come from the germline V gene.

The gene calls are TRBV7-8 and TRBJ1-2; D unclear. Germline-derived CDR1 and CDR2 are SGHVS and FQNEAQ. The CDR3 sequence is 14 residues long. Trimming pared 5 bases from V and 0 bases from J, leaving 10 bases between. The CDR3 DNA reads TGTGCCAGCAGCCCCCAACCAACTAACTATGGCTACACCTTC. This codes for CASSPQPTNYGYTF.

In nucleotides, the CDR3 is TGTGCCAGCAATGGGGGAGGAGAGACCCAGTACTTC. Translating gives CASNGGGETQYF. This chain links TRBV6-6 with TRBJ2-5; perhaps TRBD2 as D (6 bases). The V and J ends lost 7 bases and 4 bases respectively, with 10 bases between them. CDR3 length equals 12 residues. Germline CDR1 MNHNY, CDR2 SVGAGI (reference sequence).

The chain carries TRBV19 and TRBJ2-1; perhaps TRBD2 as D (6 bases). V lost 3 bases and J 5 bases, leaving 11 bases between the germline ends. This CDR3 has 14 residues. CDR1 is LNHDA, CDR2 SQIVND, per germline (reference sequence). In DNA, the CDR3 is TGTGCCAGTAGTATTACGGGACTTAACAATGAGCAGTTCTTC. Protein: CASSITGLNNEQFF.

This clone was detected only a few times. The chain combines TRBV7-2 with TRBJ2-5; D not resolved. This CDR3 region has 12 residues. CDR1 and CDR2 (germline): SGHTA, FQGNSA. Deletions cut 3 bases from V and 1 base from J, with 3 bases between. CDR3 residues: CASSFIQETQYF. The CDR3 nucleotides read TGTGCCAGCAGCTTTATCCAAGAGACCCAGTACTTC.

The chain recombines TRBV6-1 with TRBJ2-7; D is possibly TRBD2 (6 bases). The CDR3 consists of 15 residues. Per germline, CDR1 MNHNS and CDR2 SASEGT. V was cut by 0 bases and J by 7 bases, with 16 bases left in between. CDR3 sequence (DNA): TGTGCCAGCAGTGAAGCGTGGACTACTCCTAAAGAGCAGTACTTC. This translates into CASSEAWTTPKEQYF.

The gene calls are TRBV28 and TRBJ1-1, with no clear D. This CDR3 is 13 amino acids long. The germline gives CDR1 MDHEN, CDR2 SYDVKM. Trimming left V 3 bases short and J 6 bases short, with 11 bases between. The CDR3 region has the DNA TGTGCCAGCAGTTTGGGCCCCTTGCCTGAAGCTTTCTTT. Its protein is CASSLGPLPEAFF.

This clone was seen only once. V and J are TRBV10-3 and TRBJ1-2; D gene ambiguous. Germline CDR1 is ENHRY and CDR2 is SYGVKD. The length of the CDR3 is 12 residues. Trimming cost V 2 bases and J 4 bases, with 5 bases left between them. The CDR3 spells CAISEGLYGYTF. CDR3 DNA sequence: TGTGCCATCAGTGAGGGGCTCTATGGCTACACCTTC.

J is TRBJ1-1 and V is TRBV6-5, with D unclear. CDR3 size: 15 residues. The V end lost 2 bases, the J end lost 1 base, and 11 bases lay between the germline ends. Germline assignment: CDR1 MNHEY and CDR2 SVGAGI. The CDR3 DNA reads TGTGCCAGCAGTTACATGGCCCCGTCGAACACTGAAGCTTTCTTT. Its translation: CASSYMAPSNTEAFF.

CDR3 in DNA: TGCGCCAGCTCTCCGGACAGGGGGACCCACTACACCTTC. It yields the protein CASSPDRGTHYTF. The rearrangement links TRBV10-1 to TRBJ1-2; 10 bases are a match to TRBD1. Looked up from germline, CDR1 is WNHNN and CDR2 is SYGVQD (reference sequence). J was trimmed by 10 bases and V by 8 bases; bases with no gene match: 10. The CDR3 consists of 13 residues.

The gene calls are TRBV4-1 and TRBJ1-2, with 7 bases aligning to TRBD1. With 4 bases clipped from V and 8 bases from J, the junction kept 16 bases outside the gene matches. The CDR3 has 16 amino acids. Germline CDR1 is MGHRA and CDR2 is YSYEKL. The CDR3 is CASSPPGQVVIVGYTF. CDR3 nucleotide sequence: TGCGCCAGCAGCCCACCCGGACAGGTCGTCATTGTGGGCTACACCTTC.

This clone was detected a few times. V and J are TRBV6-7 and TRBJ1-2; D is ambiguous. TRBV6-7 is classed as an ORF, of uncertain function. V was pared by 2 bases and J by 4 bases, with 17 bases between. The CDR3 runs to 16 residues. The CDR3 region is CASSYTSSDGFYGYTF. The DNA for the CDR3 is TGTGCCAGCAGTTACACCTCATCGGACGGATTCTATGGCTACACCTTC.

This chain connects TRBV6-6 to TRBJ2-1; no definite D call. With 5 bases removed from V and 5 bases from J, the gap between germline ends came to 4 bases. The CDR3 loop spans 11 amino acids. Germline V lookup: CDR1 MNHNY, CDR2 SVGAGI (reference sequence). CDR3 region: CASSTHNEQFF. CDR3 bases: TGTGCCAGCAGTACCCACAATGAGCAGTTCTTC.

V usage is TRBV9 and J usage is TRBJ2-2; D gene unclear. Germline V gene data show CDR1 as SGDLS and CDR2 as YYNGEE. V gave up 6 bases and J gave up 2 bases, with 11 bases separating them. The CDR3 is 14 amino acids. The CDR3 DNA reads TGTGCCAGCAACGACGGCCTAAACACCGGGGAGCTGTTTTTT. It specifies CASNDGLNTGELFF. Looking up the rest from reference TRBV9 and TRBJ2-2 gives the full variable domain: DSGVTQTPKHLITATGQRVTLRCSPRSGDLSVYWYQQSLDQGLQFLIQYYNGEERAKGNILERFSAQQFPDLHSELNLSSLELGDSALYFCASNDGLNTGELFFGEGSRLTVL.

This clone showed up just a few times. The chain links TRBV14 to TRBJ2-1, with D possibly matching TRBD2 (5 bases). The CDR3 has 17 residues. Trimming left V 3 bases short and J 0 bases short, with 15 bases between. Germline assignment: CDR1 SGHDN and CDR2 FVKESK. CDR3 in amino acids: CASSQRASTSSYNEQFF. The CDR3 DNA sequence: TGTGCCAGCAGCCAGAGAGCTAGCACGAGCTCCTACAATGAGCAGTTCTTC. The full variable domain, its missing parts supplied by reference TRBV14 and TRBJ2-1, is EAGVTQFPSHSVIEKGQTVTLRCDPISGHDNLYWYRRVMGKEIKFLLHFVKESKQDESGMPNNRFLAERTGGTYSTLKVQPAELEDSGVYFCASSQRASTSSYNEQFFGPGTRLTVL.

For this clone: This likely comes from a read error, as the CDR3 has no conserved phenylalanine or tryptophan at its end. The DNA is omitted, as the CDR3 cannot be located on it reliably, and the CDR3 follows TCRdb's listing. The CDR3 spells CSARDGRDPLP. The chain combines TRBV20-1 with TRBJ1-1. The germline V gene encodes CDR1 DFQATT and CDR2 SNEGSKA (reference sequence). The CDR3 sequence runs 11 residues, both termini included.

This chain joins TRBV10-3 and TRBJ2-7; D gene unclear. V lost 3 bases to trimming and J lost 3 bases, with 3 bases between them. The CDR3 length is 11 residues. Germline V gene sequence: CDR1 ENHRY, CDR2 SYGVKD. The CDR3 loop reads CAISDGYEQYF. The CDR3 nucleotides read TGTGCCATCAGTGACGGCTACGAGCAGTACTTC.

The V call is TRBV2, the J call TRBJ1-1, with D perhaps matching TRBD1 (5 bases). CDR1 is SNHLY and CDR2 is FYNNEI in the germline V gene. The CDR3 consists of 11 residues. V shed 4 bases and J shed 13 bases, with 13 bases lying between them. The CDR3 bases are TGTGCCAGCAGTGTTGGGGGTGGGGGTTTCTTT. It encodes CASSVGGGGFF.

The chain's CDR3 is CASSLSIQREQYF. The CDR3, as DNA: TGTGCCAGCAGCTTATCGATCCAGCGCGAGCAGTACTTC. This chain connects TRBV7-2 to TRBJ2-7; D ambiguous. The CDR3 is 13 amino acids. In germline, CDR1 is SGHTA, CDR2 FQGNSA. V shed 2 bases and J shed 6 bases, with 11 bases lying between them.